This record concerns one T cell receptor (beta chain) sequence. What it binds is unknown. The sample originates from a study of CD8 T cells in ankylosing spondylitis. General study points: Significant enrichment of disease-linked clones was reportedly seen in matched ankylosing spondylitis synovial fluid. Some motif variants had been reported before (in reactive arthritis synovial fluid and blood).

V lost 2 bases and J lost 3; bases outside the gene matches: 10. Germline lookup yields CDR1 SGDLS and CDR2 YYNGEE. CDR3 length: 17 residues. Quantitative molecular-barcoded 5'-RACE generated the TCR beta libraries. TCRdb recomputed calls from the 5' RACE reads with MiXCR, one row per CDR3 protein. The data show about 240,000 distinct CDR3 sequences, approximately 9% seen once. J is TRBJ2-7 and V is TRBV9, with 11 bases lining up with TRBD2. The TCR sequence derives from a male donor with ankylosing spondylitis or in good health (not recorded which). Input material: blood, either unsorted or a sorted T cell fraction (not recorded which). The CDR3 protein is CASSVGGSGRGNYEQYF. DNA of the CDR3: TGTGCCAGCAGCGTTGGGGGTAGCGGGAGGGGAAACTACGAGCAGTACTTC.